This T cell receptor (beta chain) emerged from a study of Ad26.COV2.S vaccination and SARS-CoV-2 variants (dated by TCRdb to 2020 to 2022). General notes on the study: Vaccine-arm donors came from COV1001, a multicentre, randomized, double-blind, placebo-controlled phase I-IIa trial of Ad26.COV2.S in healthy adults. Dosing of Ad26.COV2.S was intramuscular, at either 5x10^10 or 1x10^11 viral particles, delivered as one shot or as two shots spaced 56 days apart. TCRbeta repertoire sequencing was used to assess the specificity and breadth of SARS-CoV-2-reactive T cell receptors after Ad26.COV2.S vaccination. The TCR-sequenced set comprised about 32 samples: some 19 Ad26.COV2.S vaccine recipients, 5 placebo recipients and 8 SARS-CoV-2 convalescent individuals. Trial participants were randomized into five groups of five: low-dose or high-dose Ad26.COV2.S given once or twice, or placebo on both occasions. Throughout the experiments and outcome assessment, investigators stayed blinded to trial group allocation.

General conclusions and limits of the study: The authors noted that the TCR breadth and depth analyses may have underestimated total T cell responses. Vaccine and placebo recipients had comparable non-spike TCR breadth, which fits with the vaccine containing only spike. Compared with placebo recipients, Ad26.COV2.S recipients showed higher spike-specific TCR breadth (P = 0.0014). The study was not powered to compare responses between vaccine doses or regimens. After vaccination, substantial breadth of spike-specific CD8+ and CD4+ T cell responses was reported.

This clone came up once. Its cognate antigen has yet to be identified. One base away there is no much larger clone; base qualities are not given. Reading the germline V gene (reference sequence) gives CDR1 SGHKS and CDR2 YYEKEE. The CDR3 runs 15 amino acids, cysteine and phenylalanine included. Only the CDR3 DNA is retained, 45 bases long and in frame from the first base. At the junction V is shortened by 2 bases and J by 4 bases, with 15 bases in between. The sample's treatment or condition, from its label and the paper: 15 to 20 received Ad26.COV2.S at low or high dose, single or two shots; roughly 5 received placebo; per-sample allocation not given. Repertoires of vaccine and placebo recipients were sequenced from samples taken on day 63 after the first injection. Between 29 July and 7 August 2020, Cohort 1b enrolled 20 to 30 adults aged 18-55 years at one site in Boston, USA. Ad26.COV2.S consisted of a replication-incompetent adenovirus type 26 vector by which a prefusion-stabilized SARS-CoV-2 spike protein from the original Wuhan strain was expressed.

The immunoSEQ Assay was the method used to sequence TCRbeta CDR3 regions. After extraction, genomic DNA underwent amplification by bias-controlled multiplex PCR, followed by high-throughput sequencing. The authors processed their data as follows. Collapsing and filtering of sequences were performed to quantify the absolute abundance of each unique TCRbeta CDR3 region. Usable DNA was measured by amplifying reference genes present in all nucleated cells, and TCRbeta template counts were normalized to that usable DNA to estimate T cell fraction. Repertoire TCRs were annotated as SARS-CoV-2-specific by exact matching of V gene, CDR3 amino acid sequence and J gene to a known reactive TCR set. The reference SARS-CoV-2 TCR set was derived from MIRA and filtered for enrichment in COVID-19-positive ImmuneCODE repertoires, a step that removed public or cross-reactive TCRs. Using the MIRA antigens, annotated TCRs were further analysed by specific ORF or by position within an ORF. Depth was the summed frequency of annotated unique rearrangements, while breadth was defined as annotated unique rearrangements over total unique productive rearrangements. Two-sided Wilcoxon rank-sum tests were applied when comparing TCR breadth between groups. The table comes from immuneACCESS by way of TCRdb, which keeps in-frame sequences with V and J called. Part of the clones is missing from these tables; in studies checked, under half for an unresolved V gene and the rest for unknown reasons. V, J and clone size reflect that table, while D and trimming were determined from the DNA. For this sample the table gives 400,000 to 500,000 clones, of which roughly nine tenths were detected only once. Together, the top ten hold just over 2.5% of the sample.

The clonotype was recovered from a person between 18 and 65 years old who received the Ad26.COV2.S COVID-19 vaccine or a placebo. This receptor chain uses TRBV5-5 and TRBJ1-2; no confident D gene assignment can be made. Specimen: peripheral blood, collected in a trial of Ad26.COV2.S vaccine versus placebo. DNA sequence: TGTGCCAGCAGCTTAGGGCCCGGCAGGTTCTATGGCTACACCTTC. This sequence encodes CASSLGPGRFYGYTF.